This T cell receptor (beta chain) was profiled in a study of shared clonotypes between healthy human individuals. Study summary: The cohort comprised a couple of women and a few men. Their ages spanned 18 to 49 years.

CD45RO-negative cells were positively selected for CCR7, leaving out terminally differentiated effector memory CD45RA+ cells. CDR3 length: 13 residues. Germline CDR1 reads MNHNY; CDR2 reads SVGAGI (reference sequence). Trimming took 7 bases from V and 3 from J, leaving 10 bases between them. Libraries were prepared by immunoSEQ multiplex PCR; TCRdb keeps only in-frame clonotypes and omits some of them. Here the sample spans under 850,000 clones, approximately 92% being singletons. Input material: naive CD8+ T cells sorted from blood. The sequence was obtained from a man aged 25-40 years in good health. The chain is built from TRBV6-6 and TRBJ1-5; D might be TRBD1 (5 bases). The DNA of the CDR3 is TGTGCCAGCAAACAGGAGTACAATCAGCCCCAGCATTTT. Protein sequence: CASKQEYNQPQHF.